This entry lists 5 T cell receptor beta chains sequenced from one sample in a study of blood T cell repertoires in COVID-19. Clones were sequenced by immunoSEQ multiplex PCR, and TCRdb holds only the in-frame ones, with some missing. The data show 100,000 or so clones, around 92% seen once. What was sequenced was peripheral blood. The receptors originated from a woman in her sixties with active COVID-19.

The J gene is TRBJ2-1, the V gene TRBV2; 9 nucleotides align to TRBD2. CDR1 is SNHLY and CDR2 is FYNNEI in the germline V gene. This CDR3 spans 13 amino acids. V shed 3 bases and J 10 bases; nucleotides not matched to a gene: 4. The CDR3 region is CASSEREGREQFF. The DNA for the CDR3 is TGTGCCAGCAGTGAGCGGGAGGGCCGCGAGCAGTTCTTC. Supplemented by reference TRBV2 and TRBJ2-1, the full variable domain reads EPEVTQTPSHQVTQMGQEVILRCVPISNHLYFYWYRQILGQKVEFLVSFYNNEISEKSEIFDDQFSVERPDGSNFTLKIRSTKLEDSAMYFCASSEREGREQFFGPGTRLTVL.

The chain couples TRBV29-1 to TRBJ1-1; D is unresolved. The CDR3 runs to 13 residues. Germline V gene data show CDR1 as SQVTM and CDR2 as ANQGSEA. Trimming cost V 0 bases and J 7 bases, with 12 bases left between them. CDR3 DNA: TGCAGCGTTGAAGATACCACGGCTAGTGAAGCTTTCTTT. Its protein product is CSVEDTTASEAFF.

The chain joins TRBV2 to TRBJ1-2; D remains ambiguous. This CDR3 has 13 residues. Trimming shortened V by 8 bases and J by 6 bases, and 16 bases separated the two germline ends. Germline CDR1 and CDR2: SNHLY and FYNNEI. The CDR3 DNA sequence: TGTGCCAGCCGCCGGGGTGGCTTCGATGGCTACACCTTC. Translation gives CASRRGGFDGYTF.

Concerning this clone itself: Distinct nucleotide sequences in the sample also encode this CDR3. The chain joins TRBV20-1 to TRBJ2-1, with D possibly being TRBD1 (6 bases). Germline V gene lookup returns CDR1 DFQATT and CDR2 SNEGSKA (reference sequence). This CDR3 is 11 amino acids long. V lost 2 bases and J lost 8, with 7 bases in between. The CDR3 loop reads CSARQGYEQFF. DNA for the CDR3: TGCAGTGCTAGACAGGGGTATGAGCAGTTCTTC.

The CDR3 DNA sequence: TGTGCCAGCAGCCAGGGACAAAACTCTGGAAACACCATATATTTT. As protein: CASSQGQNSGNTIYF. The chain links TRBV7-6 to TRBJ1-3; D perhaps matches TRBD1 (6 bases). The CDR3 sequence is 15 residues long. Trimming cost V 5 bases and J 0 bases, with 11 bases left between them. Germline V gene lookup returns CDR1 SGHVS and CDR2 FNYEAQ.